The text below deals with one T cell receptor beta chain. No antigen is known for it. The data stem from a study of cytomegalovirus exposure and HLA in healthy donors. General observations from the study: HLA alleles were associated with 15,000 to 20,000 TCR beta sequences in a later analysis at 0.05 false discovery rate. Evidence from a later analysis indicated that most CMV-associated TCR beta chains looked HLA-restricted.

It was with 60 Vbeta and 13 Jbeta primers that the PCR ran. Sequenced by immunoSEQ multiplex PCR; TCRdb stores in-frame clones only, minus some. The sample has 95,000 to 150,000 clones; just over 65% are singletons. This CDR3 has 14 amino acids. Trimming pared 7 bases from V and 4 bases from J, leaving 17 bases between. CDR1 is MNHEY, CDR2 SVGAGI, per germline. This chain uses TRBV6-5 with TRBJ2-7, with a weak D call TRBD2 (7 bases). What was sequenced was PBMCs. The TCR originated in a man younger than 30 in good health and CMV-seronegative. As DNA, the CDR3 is TGTGCCAGCACCCGGGGAGGGACACAGTACGAGCAGTACTTC. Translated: CASTRGGTQYEQYF.